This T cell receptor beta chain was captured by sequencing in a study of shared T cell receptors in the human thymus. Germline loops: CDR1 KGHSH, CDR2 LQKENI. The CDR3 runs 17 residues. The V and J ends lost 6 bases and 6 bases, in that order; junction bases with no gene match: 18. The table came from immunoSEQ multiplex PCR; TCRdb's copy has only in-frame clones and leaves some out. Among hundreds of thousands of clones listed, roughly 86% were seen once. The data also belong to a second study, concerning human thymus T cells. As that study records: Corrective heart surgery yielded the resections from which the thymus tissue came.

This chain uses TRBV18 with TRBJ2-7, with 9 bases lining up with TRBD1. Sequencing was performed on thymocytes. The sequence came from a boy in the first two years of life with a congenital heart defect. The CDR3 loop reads CASSHSGQGIVFGEQYF. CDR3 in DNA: TGTGCCAGCTCCCACAGTGGACAGGGGATTGTTTTCGGCGAGCAGTACTTC.